This TCR beta chain was retrieved from a study of blood T cell repertoires in COVID-19. Study summary: Samples taken during acute and convalescent COVID-19 were collected in the United States, Italy and Spain.

As processed by the authors: From reference gene primer amplification, estimates of nucleated cell counts were derived. Data came from immunoSEQ multiplex PCR; TCRdb stores just in-frame clones and leaves some out. V, J and clone size were drawn from that table, and D and trimming were deduced from the DNA. The table lists 400,000 to 500,000 clones, around nine tenths of them singletons. Cohorts were determined from participant-reported clinical history. Participants in the exposed group had met a COVID-19 case in the 2 weeks before joining the study. Germline CDR1 and CDR2: SGHAT and FQNNGV. The V and J ends lost 5 bases and 7 bases respectively, with 14 bases between them. The CDR3 contains 14 residues.

Sequences were obtained from PBMCs or T cells enriched from blood (not recorded which). The TCR sequence derives from a woman aged 18-29 years who had been exposed to COVID-19. The genes are TRBV11-2 and TRBJ2-2; D is possibly TRBD2 (6 bases). CDR3 coding DNA: TGTGCCAGCAGCACAACAACCGGGGGCGGGGAGCTGTTTTTT. The encoded protein is CASSTTTGGGELFF.